These 6 T cell receptor beta chains originate from one sample sequenced in a study of blood T cell repertoires in COVID-19. The repertoire was sequenced with immunoSEQ multiplex PCR; TCRdb's copy has only in-frame clones and lacks some. The sample consists of over 130,000 clones, about 80% of them appearing once. Material for sequencing was PBMCs or T cells enriched from blood (not recorded which). These receptors were obtained from a woman aged 45-65 years who had recovered from COVID-19.

The chain carries TRBV18 and TRBJ1-1; 9 positions match TRBD1. The trim removed 2 bases at V and 5 bases at J, leaving 3 bases unmatched. The V gene's germline CDR1 is KGHSH and CDR2 LQKENI. The CDR3 consists of 14 residues. This chain's CDR3 is CASSPGTGRTEAFF. The CDR3 coding sequence is TGTGCCAGCTCACCAGGGACAGGGCGGACTGAAGCTTTCTTT.

This clone has more than one count but fewer than ten. The chain combines TRBV5-1 with TRBJ1-1; D is undetermined. This CDR3 comprises 14 residues. CDR1 and CDR2 from the germline V gene are SGHRS and YFSETQ. Trimming removed 5 bases from V and 0 bases from J, with 11 bases in between. DNA for the CDR3: TGCGCCAGCAGAGAGGCCCTCATGAACACTGAAGCTTTCTTT. It codes for CASREALMNTEAFF.

The chain is built from TRBV5-1 and TRBJ1-2, with TRBD1 as a possible D gene (5 bases). V dropped 0 bases and J dropped 5 bases, with 8 bases sitting between them. The germline gives CDR1 SGHRS, CDR2 YFSETQ. The CDR3 spans 13 residues. DNA for the CDR3: TGCGCCAGCAGCTTGGGACAGAGGTATGGCTACACCTTC. Amino acid sequence: CASSLGQRYGYTF.

The genes are TRBV27 and TRBJ2-7; unclear D gene. The CDR3 has 15 amino acids. Germline CDR1 and CDR2: MNHEY and SMNVEV (reference sequence). The V and J ends lost 7 bases and 0 bases respectively, with 16 bases between them. In DNA form, the CDR3 reads TGTGCCAGCACCTCGGTTGCGAGTGCCTCCTACGAGCAGTACTTC. This translates into CASTSVASASYEQYF.

This clone came up once. The J gene is TRBJ1-1, the V gene TRBV11-2, with 7 bases matching TRBD1. Germline V gene lookup returns CDR1 SGHAT and CDR2 FQNNGV. The junction had 7 bases not matched to a gene; V was cut back by 3 bases and J by 3 bases. This CDR3 is built from 15 residues. CDR3 in amino acids: CASSFRPTGHTEAFF. The CDR3 DNA is TGTGCCAGCAGCTTCCGCCCGACAGGGCACACTGAAGCTTTCTTT.

This chain links TRBV5-6 with TRBJ2-7; weak D call: TRBD2 (5 bases). Trimming left V 0 bases short and J 9 bases short, with 10 bases between. This CDR3 has 12 amino acids. Germline CDR1 SGHDT, CDR2 YYEEEE. CDR3: CASSLEGRGQYF. CDR3 nucleotides: TGTGCCAGCAGCTTGGAGGGTCGGGGGCAGTACTTC. The variable domain in full, with the rest retrieved from reference TRBV5-6 and TRBJ2-7, is DAGVTQSPTHLIKTRGQQVTLRCSPKSGHDTVSWYQQALGQGPQFIFQYYEEEERQRGNFPDRFSGHQFPNYSSELNVNALLLGDSALYLCASSLEGRGQYFGPGTRLTVT.